This TCR beta chain is from a study of T-cell reconstitution after alpha-beta-depleted transplantation in children. This sample's TCRbeta library carried unique molecular identifier barcodes. TCRdb redid the calling of the PCR reads with MiXCR, one entry per CDR3 protein. The profile shows 600,000 to 700,000 distinct CDR3 sequences, approximately 16% of them singletons. This TCR was sampled from a human donor who donated a stem cell graft to a child with acute myeloid leukemia. Sequencing was performed on PBMCs from the stem cell graft donor, taken from the stem cell graft.

CDR3 sequence: CASSVQSIGQSRNIQYF. CDR3 DNA: TGTGCCAGCAGCGTCCAGTCGATAGGTCAATCGAGGAACATTCAGTACTTC. The chain employs TRBV7-8 and TRBJ2-4; D gene ambiguous. V lost 5 bases to trimming and J lost 7 bases, with 24 bases between them. The CDR3 covers 17 residues. Germline V lookup: CDR1 SGHVS, CDR2 FQNEAQ.